The 27 T cell receptor beta chains below come from one sample, sequenced in a study of CD4+ T cells in melanoma. This table comes from immunoSEQ multiplex PCR, and its TCRdb copy is limited to in-frame clones, with some not included. Of about 21,000 clones listed, about four fifths were seen once; the top ten hold 3.6%. Input material: cells from a culture (not recorded whether cultured in vitro). The receptor source for this set is a human donor with melanoma.

This clone was seen only once. The J gene is TRBJ1-2, the V gene TRBV7-9; D perhaps matches TRBD1 (5 bases). Germline V lookup: CDR1 SEHNR, CDR2 FQNEAQ (reference sequence). The CDR3 is 16 amino acids. V was shortened by 6 bases and J by 1 base, with 18 bases between the two germline ends. This chain's CDR3 is CASSKGEGAVNYGYTF. The CDR3 bases are TGTGCCAGCAGTAAAGGGGAGGGCGCCGTTAACTATGGCTACACCTTC.

The chain carries TRBV7-6 and TRBJ1-2, with D possibly matching TRBD1 (5 bases). Germline assignment: CDR1 SGHVS and CDR2 FNYEAQ. The CDR3 has 16 amino acids. Trimming removed 5 bases at V and 7 bases at J, with 23 bases between. As DNA, the CDR3 is TGTGCCAGCAGCCCCCTGGGGGTCGGGGGGTGGAGTGGCTACACCTTC. It yields the protein CASSPLGVGGWSGYTF. The entire variable domain, with the rest obtained from reference TRBV7-6 and TRBJ1-2, is as follows: GAGVSQSPRYKVTKRGQDVALRCDPISGHVSLYWYRQALGQGPEFLTYFNYEAQQDKSGLPNDRFSAERPEGSISTLTIQRTEQRDSAMYRCASSPLGVGGWSGYTFGSGTRLTVV.

The rearrangement joins TRBV13 to TRBJ1-6; TRBD1 is a possible D gene (5 bases). CDR3 length equals 14 residues. Germline CDR1 PRHDT, CDR2 FYEKMQ (reference sequence). V gave up 6 bases and J gave up 7 bases, with 13 bases separating them. CDR3 coding DNA: TGTGCCAGCAGTCGTAGGGACGCGAATTCACCCCTCCACTTT. Translated, it gives CASSRRDANSPLHF.

The chain couples TRBV6-5 to TRBJ1-4; D is possibly TRBD1 (6 bases). This CDR3 is built from 14 residues. With 5 bases removed from V and 4 bases from J, the gap between germline ends came to 11 bases. The germline gives CDR1 MNHEY, CDR2 SVGAGI. The CDR3 region is CASSPGASNEKLFF. The CDR3 nucleotides read TGTGCCAGCAGTCCGGGGGCCAGTAATGAAAAACTGTTTTTT.

The V gene is TRBV29-1, the J gene TRBJ1-2; 9 bases line up with TRBD1. This CDR3 has 12 amino acids. V dropped 6 bases and J dropped 4; count of bases not matched to a gene: 3. Per germline, CDR1 SQVTM and CDR2 ANQGSEA. This CDR3 reads CSVKDRGYGYTF. In nucleotides, the CDR3 is TGCAGCGTGAAGGACAGGGGCTATGGCTACACCTTC.

The gene calls are TRBV14 and TRBJ2-1; D unresolved. The CDR3 sequence is 14 residues long. V gave up 3 bases and J gave up 3 bases, with 9 bases separating them. The germline CDR1 and CDR2 sequences are SGHDN and FVKESK. CDR3 loop: CASSQRLSYNEQFF. CDR3 DNA: TGTGCCAGCAGCCAGCGGCTAAGCTACAATGAGCAGTTCTTC.

The rearrangement uses TRBV4-1 and TRBJ2-1; 8 nucleotides match TRBD2. Germline V CDR1 and CDR2: MGHRA, YSYEKL. This CDR3 region has 20 residues. Trimming at V came to 1 base and at J to 5 bases, leaving 19 bases not matched to a gene. Here the CDR3 reads CASSQVRPLALAGRNNEQFF. DNA of the CDR3: TGCGCCAGCAGCCAAGTAAGGCCTCTCGCCCTAGCGGGCCGGAACAATGAGCAGTTCTTC.

The V call is TRBV5-8, the J call TRBJ2-1; D call uncertain. V lost 2 bases, J lost 6 bases, and 12 bases lay in between. Per the germline V gene, CDR1 is SGHTS and CDR2 is YDEGEE. This CDR3 region has 14 residues. This chain's CDR3 is CASSLRTSLNEQFF. The CDR3 nucleotides read TGTGCCAGCAGCTTACGGACGAGCCTCAATGAGCAGTTCTTC.

This clone was observed a single time. This chain uses TRBV5-4 with TRBJ2-7; D assignment may be TRBD1 or TRBD2 (5 bases each). The CDR3 loop spans 13 amino acids. CDR1 and CDR2 from the germline V gene are SGHNT and YYREEE (reference sequence). With 0 bases removed from V and 7 bases from J, the gap between germline ends came to 11 bases. CDR3 protein: CASSLDGTGEQYF. The CDR3 coding sequence is TGTGCCAGCAGCTTGGACGGGACGGGTGAGCAGTACTTC.

The CDR3 DNA follows: TGCAGCGCCCCTCGGCAGCCAGGGGAACTAAATCAGCCCCAGCATTTT. It yields the protein CSAPRQPGELNQPQHF. The chain combines TRBV29-1 with TRBJ1-5; possibly TRBD1 for D (6 bases). This CDR3 has 16 amino acids. Between the trimmed V and J ends, which lost 7 bases and 4 bases, there was a span of 23 bases. Germline V lookup: CDR1 SQVTM, CDR2 ANQGSEA. The full variable domain, in which reference TRBV29-1 and TRBJ1-5 provide the parts outside the CDR3, is SAVISQKPSRDICQRGTSLTIQCQVDSQVTMMFWYRQQPGQSLTLIATANQGSEATYESGFVIDKFPISRPNLTFSTLTVSNMSPEDSSIYLCSAPRQPGELNQPQHFGDGTRLSIL.

The chain joins TRBV19 to TRBJ2-1, with TRBD2 matching over 10 bases. The junction had 8 bases not matched to a gene; V was cut back by 4 bases and J by 5 bases. Germline V gene sequence: CDR1 LNHDA, CDR2 SQIVND (reference sequence). There are 16 residues in the CDR3. The CDR3 DNA reads as TGTGCCAGTAGTACATTAGCGGGGGGCCTTCACAATGAGCAGTTCTTC. This sequence encodes CASSTLAGGLHNEQFF.

The chain joins TRBV27 to TRBJ1-2; D possibly corresponds to TRBD1 (5 bases). Germline CDR1 MNHEY, CDR2 SMNVEV (reference sequence). Trimming removed 4 bases at V and 8 bases at J, with 14 bases between. The CDR3 loop spans 13 amino acids. The CDR3 bases are TGTGCCAGCAGTTACGACAGCCTCTGGGGCTACACCTTC. Residues: CASSYDSLWGYTF.

The chain combines TRBV29-1 with TRBJ2-7, with D uncertain. Germline assignment: CDR1 SQVTM and CDR2 ANQGSEA. The CDR3 has 12 amino acids. V was clipped by 1 base and J by 9 bases, with 13 bases between them. In nucleotides, the CDR3 is TGCAGCGTTGAAGGGGGTCCCGTCGGGCAGTACTTC. Protein: CSVEGGPVGQYF.

The gene calls are TRBV6-1 and TRBJ2-3, with 13 bases fitting TRBD2. The CDR3 totals 18 residues. Germline trimming cut 3 bases from V and 0 bases from J; bases unmatched to any gene: 6. Per the germline V gene, CDR1 is MNHNS and CDR2 is SASEGT. DNA of the CDR3: TGTGCCAGCAGTGATACCCGACTAGCGGGGGGTAGCACAGATACGCAGTATTTT. The encoded protein is CASSDTRLAGGSTDTQYF.

The rearrangement links TRBV4-1 to TRBJ1-3, with no clear D. This CDR3 is built from 14 residues. Trimming left V 5 bases short and J 8 bases short, with 16 bases between. Germline V gene sequence: CDR1 MGHRA, CDR2 YSYEKL. CDR3 in DNA: TGCGCCAGCAGCAACCCTCCTTCTGAAGACACCATATATTTT. Translated: CASSNPPSEDTIYF.

V gene TRBV5-5 combines with J gene TRBJ2-7, with a possible D match to TRBD1 (5 bases). The CDR3 covers 13 residues. V shed 0 bases and J shed 3 bases, with 7 bases lying between them. Germline-derived CDR1 and CDR2 are SGHKS and YYEKEE (reference sequence). The CDR3 nucleotides read TGTGCCAGCAGCTTGGGACAGATCTACGAGCAGTACTTC. Amino acid sequence: CASSLGQIYEQYF.

The chain carries TRBV5-1 and TRBJ1-3; maybe TRBD1 (6 bases). V dropped 3 bases and J dropped 1 base, with 11 bases sitting between them. The CDR3 totals 15 residues. Germline loops: CDR1 SGHRS, CDR2 YFSETQ. For the CDR3, the DNA is TGCGCCAGCAGCTCACAGGGTCCTTCTGGAAACACCATATATTTT. It translates to CASSSQGPSGNTIYF.

The rearrangement uses TRBV6-6 and TRBJ2-5; D remains unclear. The DNA end favors TRBJ2-7, so the J call may be wrong. CDR1 MNHNY and CDR2 SVGAGI come from the germline V gene (reference sequence). This CDR3 comprises 13 residues. This chain's CDR3 is CASSVDGRYEQYF. CDR3 coding DNA: TGTGCCAGCAGTGTGGATGGAAGATACGAGCAGTACTTC.

J is TRBJ1-4 and V is TRBV7-9, with TRBD1 as a possible D gene (5 bases). CDR1 and CDR2 (germline): SEHNR, FQNEAQ (reference sequence). V was pared by 5 bases and J by 8 bases, with 15 bases between. CDR3 length equals 14 residues. The CDR3 DNA is TGTGCCAGCAGCCCCCGACAGTCGGCCGAAAAACTGTTTTTT. Encoded protein: CASSPRQSAEKLFF.

The chain is built from TRBV5-4 and TRBJ1-2; tentatively, D is TRBD1 (5 bases). There are 14 residues in the CDR3. Trimming removed 1 base from V and 4 bases from J, with 11 bases in between. CDR1 and CDR2 (germline): SGHNT, YYREEE (reference sequence). The CDR3 is CASSLRGYGYGYTF. CDR3 nucleotides: TGTGCCAGCAGCTTGCGGGGGTACGGCTATGGCTACACCTTC. Complete variable domain (other parts from reference TRBV5-4 and TRBJ1-2): ETGVTQSPTHLIKTRGQQVTLRCSSQSGHNTVSWYQQALGQGPQFIFQYYREEENGRGNFPPRFSGLQFPNYSSELNVNALELDDSALYLCASSLRGYGYGYTFGSGTRLTVV.

The V gene is TRBV7-9, the J gene TRBJ2-2; TRBD1 agrees at 8 bases. The V gene end was trimmed by 7 bases and the J gene end by 8 bases; junction bases not matched to a gene: 6. The CDR3 loop spans 13 amino acids. Germline CDR1 is SEHNR and CDR2 is FQNEAQ (reference sequence). The DNA for the CDR3 is TGTGCCAGCATCAGGGGGCCTTTGGGGGAGCTGTTTTTT. This translates into CASIRGPLGELFF.

The chain carries TRBV15 and TRBJ1-3; D unclear. V was cut by 5 bases and J by 0 bases, with 11 bases left in between. This CDR3 has 15 amino acids. Germline assignment: CDR1 LNHNV and CDR2 YYDKDF (reference sequence). This chain's CDR3 is CATSLGKFSGNTIYF. CDR3 sequence (DNA): TGTGCCACCAGCCTTGGGAAATTCTCTGGAAACACCATATATTTT.

This clone was seen just once. The chain has TRBV7-3 and TRBJ2-2; 7 bases match TRBD2. The CDR3 contains 13 residues. V lost 4 bases to trimming and J lost 4 bases; unmatched junction nucleotides: 0. CDR1 SGHTA and CDR2 FQGTGA come from the germline V gene. This CDR3 reads CASSSGGTGELFF. The CDR3 coding sequence is TGTGCCAGCAGCTCGGGGGGCACCGGGGAGCTGTTTTTT.

This clone was picked up a small number of times. The chain recombines TRBV6-1 with TRBJ2-1; D remains unclear. The CDR3 spans 12 residues. V was shortened by 7 bases and J by 10 bases, with 14 bases between the two germline ends. Germline V lookup: CDR1 MNHNS, CDR2 SASEGT. The CDR3 sequence is CASTFSTREQFF. DNA for the CDR3: TGTGCCAGCACCTTCAGCACGAGGGAGCAGTTCTTC.

The chain recombines TRBV11-1 with TRBJ2-1; 7 bases fit TRBD2. This CDR3 comprises 16 residues. V shed 4 bases and J 2 bases; nucleotides not matched to a gene: 8. Germline V gene sequence: CDR1 SGHAT, CDR2 FQDESV (reference sequence). The CDR3 DNA reads TGTGCCAGCAGCTCGGGGACTATCACTACCTACAATGAGCAGTTCTTC. Translated, it gives CASSSGTITTYNEQFF.

The rearrangement joins TRBV11-2 to TRBJ1-3; a weak D match, TRBD1 (5 bases). The CDR3 contains 15 residues. V lost 2 bases, J lost 2 bases, and 10 bases lay in between. Germline CDR1 is SGHAT and CDR2 is FQNNGV. CDR3 sequence: CASSLIQGAGNTIYF. In DNA form, the CDR3 reads TGTGCCAGCAGCTTAATCCAGGGCGCTGGAAACACCATATATTTT.

This chain uses TRBV5-5 with TRBJ2-1; possibly TRBD2 for D (7 bases). Germline values: CDR1 SGHKS, CDR2 YYEKEE (reference sequence). V was trimmed by 7 bases and J by 7 bases, leaving 21 bases between them. CDR3 size: 15 residues. DNA of the CDR3: TGTGCCAGCCTTGACCCCCGTCGGGGGGCGAATGAGCAGTTCTTC. Encoded protein: CASLDPRRGANEQFF.